The 9 T cell receptor beta chains reported below all come from one sample, sequenced in a study of early T cells in non-severe SARS-CoV-2 infection. TCRdb independently ran MiXCR on the 5' RACE reads; one entry per CDR3 protein. Of about 58,000 distinct CDR3 sequences in the sample, under 15% were seen once. The sample taken for sequencing was whole blood. Source of these receptors: an adult who was a healthcare worker with PCR-confirmed SARS-CoV-2 infection or an uninfected control (not recorded which).

This clonotype was seen repeatedly, ten times or more. This chain links TRBV7-9 with TRBJ2-5; D uncertain. This CDR3 is built from 15 residues. Germline CDR1 and CDR2: SEHNR and FQNEAQ (reference sequence). Trimming stripped 5 bases from V and 5 bases from J, with 18 bases between. As DNA, the CDR3 is TGTGCCAGCAGCCCCCCAATGGGCAGCAGCGAGACCCAGTACTTC. This gives the protein CASSPPMGSSETQYF.

This clonotype was counted at least ten times. The chain couples TRBV28 to TRBJ2-7, with a weak D call TRBD2 (5 bases). With 10 bases removed from V and 5 bases from J, the gap between germline ends came to 21 bases. The CDR3 has 14 residues. The V gene's germline CDR1 is MDHEN and CDR2 SYDVKM. The CDR3 sequence: CATGLGLAVNEQYF. Written as DNA, the CDR3 is TGTGCCACCGGGCTTGGACTCGCCGTCAACGAGCAGTACTTC.

This clonotype was seen a few times. V is TRBV5-4 and J is TRBJ2-7; D remains unclear. CDR1 and CDR2 from the germline V gene are SGHNT and YYREEE (reference sequence). Trimming removed 5 bases at V and 3 bases at J, with 15 bases between. There are 14 residues in the CDR3. This chain's CDR3 is CASSQAVDNYEQYF. The CDR3 nucleotides are TGTGCCAGCAGTCAGGCGGTAGATAACTACGAGCAGTACTTC.

This clonotype has at least ten counts. The V and J genes are TRBV7-2 and TRBJ2-1, with no clear D. V lost 0 bases to trimming and J lost 10 bases, with 7 bases between them. Germline V gene data show CDR1 as SGHTA and CDR2 as FQGNSA. CDR3 size: 12 residues. The DNA for the CDR3 is TGTGCCAGCAGCTTAGCGTTGTGGGAGCAGTTCTTC. This gives the protein CASSLALWEQFF.

The table lists this clonotype with a few counts. This CDR3 is CASSVDSTTDTQYF. The DNA for the CDR3 is TGTGCCAGCAGCGTAGACAGTACCACAGATACGCAGTATTTT. The gene calls are TRBV9 and TRBJ2-3; the D is unclear. Trimming stripped 0 bases from V and 2 bases from J, with 7 bases between. Germline values: CDR1 SGDLS, CDR2 YYNGEE. The CDR3 is made up of 14 amino acids.

This clonotype was seen repeatedly, ten times or more. The chain links TRBV10-3 to TRBJ1-1; the D gene is possibly TRBD1 (5 bases). In germline, CDR1 is ENHRY, CDR2 SYGVKD. The CDR3 is 14 residues long. Deletions cut 3 bases from V and 4 bases from J, with 12 bases between. CDR3 in DNA: TGTGCCATCAGTGAACGCGGGGCCAGCACTGAAGCTTTCTTT. This encodes CAISERGASTEAFF.

This clonotype appeared many times. This chain links TRBV27 with TRBJ2-7; D could derive from TRBD1 or TRBD2 (5 bases each). Per germline, CDR1 MNHEY and CDR2 SMNVEV (reference sequence). The CDR3 consists of 16 residues. V was clipped by 4 bases and J by 1 base, with 17 bases between them. The DNA of the CDR3 is TGTGCCAGCAGTTCCCCGGGGCAGGGTTTATCCTACGAGCAGTACTTC. It yields the protein CASSSPGQGLSYEQYF.

This clonotype was seen a few times. The CDR3 DNA sequence: TGTGCCAGCAGTTTAACAGGGGACTATGGCTACACCTTC. The encoded protein is CASSLTGDYGYTF. The chain links TRBV12-3 or TRBV12-4 to TRBJ1-2, with 7 bases lining up with TRBD1. With V trimmed by 2 bases and J by 3 bases, 0 bases remained unmatched. This CDR3 has 13 amino acids.

There are a few counts of this clonotype. This chain links TRBV29-1 with TRBJ2-1, with TRBD1 as a possible D gene (5 bases). Between the trimmed V and J ends, which lost 8 bases and 10 bases, there was a span of 12 bases. Germline lookup yields CDR1 SQVTM and CDR2 ANQGSEA. The CDR3 has 10 amino acids. CDR3 loop: CSSRDGEQFF. As DNA, the CDR3 is TGCAGCTCCAGGGATGGCGAGCAGTTCTTC.